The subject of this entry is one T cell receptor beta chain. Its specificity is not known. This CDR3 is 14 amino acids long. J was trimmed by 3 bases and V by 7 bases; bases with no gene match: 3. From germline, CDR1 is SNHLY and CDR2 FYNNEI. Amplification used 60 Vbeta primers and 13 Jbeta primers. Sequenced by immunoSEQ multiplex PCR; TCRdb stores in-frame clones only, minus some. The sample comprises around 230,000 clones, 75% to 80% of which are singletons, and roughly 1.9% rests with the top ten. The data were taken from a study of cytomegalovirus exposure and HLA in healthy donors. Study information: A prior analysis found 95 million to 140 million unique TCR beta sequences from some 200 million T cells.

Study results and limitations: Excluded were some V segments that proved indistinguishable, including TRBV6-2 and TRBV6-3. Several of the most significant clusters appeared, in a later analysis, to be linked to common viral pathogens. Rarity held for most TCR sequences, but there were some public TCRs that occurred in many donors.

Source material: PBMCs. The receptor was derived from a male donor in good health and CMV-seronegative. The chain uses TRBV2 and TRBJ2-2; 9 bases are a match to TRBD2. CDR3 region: CASKRGADTGELFF. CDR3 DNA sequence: TGTGCCAGCAAGCGGGGGGCCGACACCGGGGAGCTGTTTTTT.